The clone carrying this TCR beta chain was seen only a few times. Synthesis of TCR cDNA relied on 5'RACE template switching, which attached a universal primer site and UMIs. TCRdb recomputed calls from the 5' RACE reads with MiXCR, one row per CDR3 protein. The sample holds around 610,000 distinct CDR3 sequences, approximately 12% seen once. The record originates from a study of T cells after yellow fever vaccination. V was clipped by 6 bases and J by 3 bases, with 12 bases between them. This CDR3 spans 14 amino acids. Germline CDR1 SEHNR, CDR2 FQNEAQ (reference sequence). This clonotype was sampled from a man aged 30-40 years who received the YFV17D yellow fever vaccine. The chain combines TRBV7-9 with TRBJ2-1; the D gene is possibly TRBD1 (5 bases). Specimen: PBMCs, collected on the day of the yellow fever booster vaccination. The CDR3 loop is CASRRAQGYNEQFF. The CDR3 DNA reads TGTGCCAGCAGGAGAGCGCAGGGCTACAATGAGCAGTTCTTC.